A selection of T cell receptor beta chains follows, all from one sample in a study of blood T cell repertoires in COVID-19. Repertoires were generated with immunoSEQ multiplex PCR, while TCRdb's copy carries only in-frame clones and drops some. The data contain a few hundred thousand clones, nearly 90% of them singletons. Sequencing input: peripheral blood. Source of these receptors: a man younger than 35 with active or convalescent COVID-19. Both conserved end residues are part of each CDR3. Each record gives: J gene, V gene, D gene, clone size, CDR3 DNA, CDR3 protein. D genes are given only for firm matches. Clone sizes are given selectively: once, few, many, or a class where the clone is expanded.

>TRBJ2-7|TRBV27|TRBD1|.
TGTGCCAGCAGTTTATCGAACCGGGACAGGGGGTCGGGAGAGCAGTACTTC
CASSLSNRDRGSGEQYF
>TRBJ2-2|TRBV11-3|TRBD2|.
TGTGCCAGCAGCTACGGACTAGCGGGTAGCGGGGAGCTGTTTTTT
CASSYGLAGSGELFF
>TRBJ2-3|TRBV6-2/TRBV6-3|TRBD2|.
TGTGCCAGCAGTTACTCTCTAGCGGACGATAGCACAGATACGCAGTATTTT
CASSYSLADDSTDTQYF
>TRBJ2-7|TRBV3-1/TRBV3-2|.|.
TGTGCCAGCAGCCAAACCCAGGACGGGGGCTACGAGCAGTACTTC
CASSQTQDGGYEQYF
>TRBJ1-6|TRBV7-3|TRBD1|.
TGTGCCAGCAGCATCGGGACAGGCGGCTCACCCCTCCACTTT
CASSIGTGGSPLHF
>TRBJ1-1|TRBV4-3|.|once
TGCGCCAGCAGCCCAGCTAGCGGCACTGAAGCTTTCTTT
CASSPASGTEAFF
>TRBJ2-7|TRBV28|TRBD2|once
TGTGCCAGCAGTTTATTTTCGGGGGGAGCCTCCTACGAGCAGTACTTC
CASSLFSGGASYEQYF
>TRBJ2-3|TRBV15|.|.
TGTGCCACCAGCAGCCGACAGAAGACAGATACGCAGTATTTT
CATSSRQKTDTQYF
>TRBJ1-2|TRBV21-1|.|.
TGTGCCAGCAGCAAAGTGGTTCAGGAGGGTTGTGACTATGGCTACACCTTC
CASSKVVQEGCDYGYTF
>TRBJ2-3|TRBV13|TRBD2|.
TGTGCCAGCAGCTCCCAGCGGGGGGGCCTGGATACGCAGTATTTT
CASSSQRGGLDTQYF